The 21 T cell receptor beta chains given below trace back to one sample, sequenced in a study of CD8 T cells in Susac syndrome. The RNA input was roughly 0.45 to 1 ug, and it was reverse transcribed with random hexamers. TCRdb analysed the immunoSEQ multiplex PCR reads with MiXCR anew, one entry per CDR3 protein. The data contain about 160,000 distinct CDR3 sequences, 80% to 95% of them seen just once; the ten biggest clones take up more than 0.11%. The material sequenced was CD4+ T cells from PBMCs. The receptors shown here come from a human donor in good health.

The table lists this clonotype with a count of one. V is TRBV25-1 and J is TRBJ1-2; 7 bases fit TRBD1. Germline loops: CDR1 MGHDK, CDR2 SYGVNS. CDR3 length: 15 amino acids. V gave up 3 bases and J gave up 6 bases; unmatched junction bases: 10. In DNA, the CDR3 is TGTGCCAGCAGTGACGTACAGGGGTTATTCGATGGCTACACCTTC. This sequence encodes CASSDVQGLFDGYTF.

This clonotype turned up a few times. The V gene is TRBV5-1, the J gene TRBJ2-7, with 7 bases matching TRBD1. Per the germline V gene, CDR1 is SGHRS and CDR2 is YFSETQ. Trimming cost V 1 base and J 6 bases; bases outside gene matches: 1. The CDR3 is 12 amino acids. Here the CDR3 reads CASSLTGVEQYF. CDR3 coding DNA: TGCGCCAGCAGCTTGACAGGGGTCGAGCAGTACTTC.

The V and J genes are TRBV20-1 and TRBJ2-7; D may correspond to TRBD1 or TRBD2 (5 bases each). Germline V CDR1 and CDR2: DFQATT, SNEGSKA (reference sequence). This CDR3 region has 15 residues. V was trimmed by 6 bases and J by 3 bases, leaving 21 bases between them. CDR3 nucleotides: TGCAGTGCCCCAGACCCCAGGGACCGATTCTACGAGCAGTACTTC. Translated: CSAPDPRDRFYEQYF.

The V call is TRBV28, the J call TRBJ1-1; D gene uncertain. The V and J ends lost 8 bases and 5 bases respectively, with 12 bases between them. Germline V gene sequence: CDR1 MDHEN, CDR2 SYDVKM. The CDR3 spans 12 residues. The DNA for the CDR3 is TGTGCCAGCCACACCCAAGGGACTGAAGCTTTCTTT. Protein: CASHTQGTEAFF.

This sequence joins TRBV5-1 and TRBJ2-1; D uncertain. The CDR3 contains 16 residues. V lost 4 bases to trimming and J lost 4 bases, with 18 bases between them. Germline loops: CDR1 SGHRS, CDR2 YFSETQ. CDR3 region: CASSPIAGTRYNEQFF. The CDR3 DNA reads TGCGCCAGCAGCCCCATCGCAGGCACCAGATACAATGAGCAGTTCTTC.

CDR3 in DNA: TGTGCCATCAGTGAGCCAGCCAAAAACATTCAGTACTTC. Amino acid sequence: CAISEPAKNIQYF. This chain links TRBV10-3 with TRBJ2-4; no firm D call. Germline V lookup: CDR1 ENHRY, CDR2 SYGVKD. Trimming took 2 bases from V and 0 from J, leaving 2 bases between them. This CDR3 contains 13 residues.

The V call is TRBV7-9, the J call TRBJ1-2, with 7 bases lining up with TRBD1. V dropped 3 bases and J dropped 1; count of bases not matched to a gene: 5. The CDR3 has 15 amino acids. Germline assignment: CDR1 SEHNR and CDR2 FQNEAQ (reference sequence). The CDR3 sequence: CASSLNQGDNYGYTF. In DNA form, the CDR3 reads TGTGCCAGCAGCTTGAACCAGGGGGATAACTATGGCTACACCTTC.

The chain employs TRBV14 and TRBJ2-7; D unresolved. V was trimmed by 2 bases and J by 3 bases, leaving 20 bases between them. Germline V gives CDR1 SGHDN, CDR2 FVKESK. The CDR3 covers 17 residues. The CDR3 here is CASSQMDPGRPGYEQYF. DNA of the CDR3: TGTGCCAGCAGCCAAATGGACCCGGGCAGGCCGGGCTACGAGCAGTACTTC. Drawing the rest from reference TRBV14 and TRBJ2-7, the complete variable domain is EAGVTQFPSHSVIEKGQTVTLRCDPISGHDNLYWYRRVMGKEIKFLLHFVKESKQDESGMPNNRFLAERTGGTYSTLKVQPAELEDSGVYFCASSQMDPGRPGYEQYFGPGTRLTVT.

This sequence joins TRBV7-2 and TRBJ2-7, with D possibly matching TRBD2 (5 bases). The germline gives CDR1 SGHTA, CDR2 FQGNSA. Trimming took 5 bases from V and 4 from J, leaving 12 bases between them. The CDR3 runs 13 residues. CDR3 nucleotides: TGTGCCAGCAGCCCTACTTGGGAGTACGAGCAGTACTTC. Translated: CASSPTWEYEQYF.

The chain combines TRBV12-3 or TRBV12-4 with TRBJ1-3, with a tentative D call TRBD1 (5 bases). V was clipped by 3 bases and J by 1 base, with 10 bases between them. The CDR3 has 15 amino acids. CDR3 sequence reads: CASSFSGGSGNTIYF. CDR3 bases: TGTGCCAGCAGTTTTTCCGGGGGTTCTGGAAACACCATATATTTT.

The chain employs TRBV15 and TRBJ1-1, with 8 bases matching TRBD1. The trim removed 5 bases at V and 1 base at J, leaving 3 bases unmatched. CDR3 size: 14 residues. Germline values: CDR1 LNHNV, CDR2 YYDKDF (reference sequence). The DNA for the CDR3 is TGTGCCACCAGCGTAGGACAGGGGAACACTGAAGCTTTCTTT. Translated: CATSVGQGNTEAFF.

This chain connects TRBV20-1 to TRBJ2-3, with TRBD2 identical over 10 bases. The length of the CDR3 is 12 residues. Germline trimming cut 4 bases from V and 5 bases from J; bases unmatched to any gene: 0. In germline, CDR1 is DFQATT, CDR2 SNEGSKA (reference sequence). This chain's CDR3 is CSAIAGGDTQYF. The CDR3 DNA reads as TGCAGTGCTATAGCGGGGGGAGATACGCAGTATTTT.

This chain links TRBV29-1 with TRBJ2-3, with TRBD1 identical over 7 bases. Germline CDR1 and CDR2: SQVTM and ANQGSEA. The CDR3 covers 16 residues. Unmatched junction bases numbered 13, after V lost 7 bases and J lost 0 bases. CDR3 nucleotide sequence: TGCAGCGCCGGGACAGACTTTATCTCGAGCACAGATACGCAGTATTTT. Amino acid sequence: CSAGTDFISSTDTQYF.

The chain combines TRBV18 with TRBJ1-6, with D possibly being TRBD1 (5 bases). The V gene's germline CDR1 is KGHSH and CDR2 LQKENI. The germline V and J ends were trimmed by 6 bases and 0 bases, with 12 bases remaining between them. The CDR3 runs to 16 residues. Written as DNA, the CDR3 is TGTGCCAGCTCCCGGGAACAGGCCTCCTATAATTCACCCCTCCACTTT. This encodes CASSREQASYNSPLHF.

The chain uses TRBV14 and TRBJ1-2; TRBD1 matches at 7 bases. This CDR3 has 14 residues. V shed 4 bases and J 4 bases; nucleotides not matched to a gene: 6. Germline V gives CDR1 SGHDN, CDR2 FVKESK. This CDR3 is CASSRQGGPYGYTF. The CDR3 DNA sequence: TGTGCCAGCAGCCGACAGGGAGGTCCCTATGGCTACACCTTC.

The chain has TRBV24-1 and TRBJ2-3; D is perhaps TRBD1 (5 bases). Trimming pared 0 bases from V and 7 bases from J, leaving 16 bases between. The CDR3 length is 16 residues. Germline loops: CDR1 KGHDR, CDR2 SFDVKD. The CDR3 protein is CATSDLTGRDTYTQYF. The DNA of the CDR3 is TGTGCCACCAGTGATTTGACAGGTCGTGACACGTATACGCAGTATTTT.

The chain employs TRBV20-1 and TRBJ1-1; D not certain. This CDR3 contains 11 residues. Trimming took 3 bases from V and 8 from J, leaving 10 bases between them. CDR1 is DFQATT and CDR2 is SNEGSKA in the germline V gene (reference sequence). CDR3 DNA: TGCAGTGCTAGTTACGGGAAGGAAGCTTTCTTT. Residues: CSASYGKEAFF.

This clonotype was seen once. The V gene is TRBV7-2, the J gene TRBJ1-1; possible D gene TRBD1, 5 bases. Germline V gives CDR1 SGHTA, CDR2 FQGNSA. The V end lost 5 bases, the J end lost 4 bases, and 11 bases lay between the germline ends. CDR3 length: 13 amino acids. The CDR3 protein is CASSEGRSTEAFF. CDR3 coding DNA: TGTGCCAGCAGCGAGGGACGGAGCACTGAAGCTTTCTTT.

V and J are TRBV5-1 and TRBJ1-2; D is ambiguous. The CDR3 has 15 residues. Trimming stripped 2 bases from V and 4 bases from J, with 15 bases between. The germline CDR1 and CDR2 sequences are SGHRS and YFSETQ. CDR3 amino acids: CASSLGTARFYGYTF. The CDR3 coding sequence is TGCGCCAGCAGCTTAGGTACAGCCCGCTTCTATGGCTACACCTTC.

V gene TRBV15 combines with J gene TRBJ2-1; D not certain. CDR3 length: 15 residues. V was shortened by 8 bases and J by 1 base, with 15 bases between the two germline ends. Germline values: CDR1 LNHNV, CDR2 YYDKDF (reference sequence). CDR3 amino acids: CATSAASISYNEQFF. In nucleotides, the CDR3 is TGTGCCACCTCCGCCGCTTCTATATCCTACAATGAGCAGTTCTTC.

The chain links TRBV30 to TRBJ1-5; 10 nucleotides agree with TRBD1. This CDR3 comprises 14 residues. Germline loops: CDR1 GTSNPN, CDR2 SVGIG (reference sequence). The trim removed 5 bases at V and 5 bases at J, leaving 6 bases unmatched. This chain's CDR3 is CAWGTGANDQPQHF. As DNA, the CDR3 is TGTGCCTGGGGGACAGGGGCGAACGATCAGCCCCAGCATTTT.